The sequence of this TCR beta chain was determined in a study of blood T cell repertoires in COVID-19. Source study methods: Amplification of reference gene primers provided the estimated nucleated cell counts. Method: immunoSEQ multiplex PCR; TCRdb's copy keeps in-frame clones and lacks some. V and J calls plus clone size are reproduced from that table; the DNA served to infer D and trimming. The sample gives some 320,000 clones, 89% of which show up once; 2.5% to 3.5% is in the top ten. Germline V gene lookup returns CDR1 SGHRS and CDR2 YFSETQ. J was trimmed by 3 bases and V by 4 bases; bases with no gene match: 2. This CDR3 is built from 14 residues.

Material: PBMCs or T cells enriched from blood (not recorded which). The receptor was derived from a woman aged 50 to 60 who had been exposed to COVID-19. The genes are TRBV5-1 and TRBJ2-3, with 10 bases that match TRBD2. The CDR3 loop is CASSPGLATDTQYF. In DNA form, the CDR3 reads TGCGCCAGCAGCCCGGGACTAGCGACAGATACGCAGTATTTT.